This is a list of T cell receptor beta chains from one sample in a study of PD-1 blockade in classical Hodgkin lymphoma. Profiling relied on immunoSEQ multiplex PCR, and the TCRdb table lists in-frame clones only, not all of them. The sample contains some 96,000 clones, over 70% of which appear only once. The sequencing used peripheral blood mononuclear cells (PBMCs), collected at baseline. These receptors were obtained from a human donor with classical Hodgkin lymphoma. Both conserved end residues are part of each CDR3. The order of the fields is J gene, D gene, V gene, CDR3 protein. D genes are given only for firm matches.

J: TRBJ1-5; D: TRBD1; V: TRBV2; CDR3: CASSTKPWDRGIQPQHF
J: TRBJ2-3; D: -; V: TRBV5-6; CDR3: CASSLGPGVSTDTQYF
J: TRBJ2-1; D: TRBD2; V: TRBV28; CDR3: CASSVASGSYNEQFF
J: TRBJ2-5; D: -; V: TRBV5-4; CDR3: CASSSQGVQETQYF
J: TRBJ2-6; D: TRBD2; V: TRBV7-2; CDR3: CARRTSGTSGANVLTF
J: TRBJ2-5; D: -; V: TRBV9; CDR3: CASSFHGAQETQYF
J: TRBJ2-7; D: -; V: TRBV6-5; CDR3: CASSYLHEQYF
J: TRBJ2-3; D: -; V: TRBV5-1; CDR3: CASSFLVKGRGDTQYF
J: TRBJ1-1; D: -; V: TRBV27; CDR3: CASSPRVNTEAFF
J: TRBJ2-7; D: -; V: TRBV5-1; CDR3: CASSPQGIDEQYF
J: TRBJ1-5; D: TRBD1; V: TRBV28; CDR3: CASTFVTGHQPQHF
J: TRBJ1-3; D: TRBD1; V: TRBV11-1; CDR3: CASSAADRGQDTIYF
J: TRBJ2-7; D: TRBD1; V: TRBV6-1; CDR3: CASHYRDRVNEQYF
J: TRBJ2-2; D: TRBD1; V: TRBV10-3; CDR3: CAIRAGTGTGELFF
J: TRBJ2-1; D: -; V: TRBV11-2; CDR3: CASSLDLGDEQFF
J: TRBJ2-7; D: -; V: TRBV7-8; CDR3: CASSWQPTPGEQYF
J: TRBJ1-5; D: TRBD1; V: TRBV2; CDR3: CASSVGTGFQPQHF
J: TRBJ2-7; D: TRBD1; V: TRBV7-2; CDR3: CASSRRDRGYEQYF
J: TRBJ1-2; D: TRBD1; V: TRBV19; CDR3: CASSRQGANYGYTF
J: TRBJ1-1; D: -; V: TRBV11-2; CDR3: CASSPDRIMNTEAFF
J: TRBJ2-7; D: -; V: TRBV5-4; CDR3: CASSRIGQLTYEQYF
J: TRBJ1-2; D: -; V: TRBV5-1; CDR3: CASSLDGVGGYTF
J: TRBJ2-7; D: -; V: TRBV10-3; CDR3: CATNDGSYEQYF
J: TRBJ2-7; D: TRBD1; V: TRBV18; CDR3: CASSPHDRGGDAAYEQYF
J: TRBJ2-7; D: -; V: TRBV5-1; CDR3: CASSWGDLPSEQYF
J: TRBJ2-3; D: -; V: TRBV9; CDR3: CASSPRQLTDTQYF
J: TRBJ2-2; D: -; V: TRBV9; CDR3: CASSPWGSGANTGELFF
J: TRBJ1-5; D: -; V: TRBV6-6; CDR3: CASSSSELSAQHF
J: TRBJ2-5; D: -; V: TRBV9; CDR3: CASSPSRQETQYF
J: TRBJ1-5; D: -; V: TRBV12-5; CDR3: CASGLSPPAGQPQHF
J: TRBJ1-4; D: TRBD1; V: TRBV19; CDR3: CASTNRGDSEKLFF
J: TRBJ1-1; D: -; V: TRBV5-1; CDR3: CASSLVKGDTEAFF
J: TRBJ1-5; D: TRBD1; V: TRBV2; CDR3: CASRPPEGAVQPQHF
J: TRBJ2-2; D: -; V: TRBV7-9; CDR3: CASSFSTGELFF
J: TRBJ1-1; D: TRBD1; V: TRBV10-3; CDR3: CAIRTQTGEETEAFF
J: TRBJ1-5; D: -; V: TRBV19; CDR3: CASSIGVSPLNQPQHF
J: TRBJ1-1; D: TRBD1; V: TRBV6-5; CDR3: CASGHRGTEAFF
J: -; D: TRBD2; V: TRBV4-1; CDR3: CASSQASLAGAHEQYF
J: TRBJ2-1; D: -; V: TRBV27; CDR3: CASSRQYNEQFF
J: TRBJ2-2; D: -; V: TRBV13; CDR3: CASSLWQNTGELFF